These T cell receptor beta chains were read from a single sample in a study of blood T cell repertoires in COVID-19. Data came from immunoSEQ multiplex PCR; TCRdb stores just in-frame clones and leaves some out. The table includes some 300,000 clones, over 85% detected once. Sequenced: PBMCs or T cells enriched from blood (not recorded which). The receptors shown here come from a woman aged 25 to 39 who had recovered from COVID-19. The CDR3 runs from the conserved cysteine through the conserved F or W. The order of the fields is CDR3 protein, V gene.

CASSRGQGNYGYTF	TRBV5-1
CASYRDRAFF	TRBV19
CASSLGLPEQFF	TRBV7-9
CASSNTGYNQPQHF	TRBV5-6
CAISLPSGRRQEQFF	TRBV10-3
CASSPPQARGMTQYF	TRBV18
CASSLPGLAEAFF	TRBV27
CASSSLGLAGVGDTQYF	TRBV9
CASSLSGLAPSYEQYF	TRBV27
CASRTGTGVYNEQFF	TRBV19
CASSGTGGNQPQHF	TRBV9
CASSLDPGGIYEQYF	TRBV11-2
CASSLSGGSYEQYF	TRBV16
CASSPFGTAIWSTEAFF	TRBV11-2
CASSLASAGVFSYEQYF	TRBV5-5